The rows below give T cell receptor beta chains drawn from one sample of a study of shared clonotypes between healthy human individuals. Profiling relied on immunoSEQ multiplex PCR, and the TCRdb table lists in-frame clones only, not all of them. The sample yields a few million clones, 90% to 95% seen once. The sample was naive CD4+ T cells from PBMCs. Receptor source: a man aged 18 to 30 in good health. Some clones in this sample may be carry-over from other donors' samples. CDR3s include the opening cysteine and the closing phenylalanine or tryptophan. D genes are given only for firm matches. Clone size is given for some rows only: seen once, a few or many times, or a class if the clone is expanded.

j_gene,d_gene,abundance,v_gene,CDR3nt,CDR3aa
TRBJ1-1,TRBD1,NA,TRBV5-1,TGCGCCAGCAGCTTGGCAAGCGACAGGGGACGTCGTACTGAAGCTTTCTTT,CASSLASDRGRRTEAFF
TRBJ2-2,NA,NA,TRBV7-9,TGTGCCAGCAGCTCCCATCTCCGCAACTTCGACGGGGAGCTGTTTTTT,CASSSHLRNFDGELFF
TRBJ1-5,NA,NA,TRBV6-5,TGTGCCAGCATTCCGCAGGGAGGTCAGCCCCAGCATTTT,CASIPQGGQPQHF
TRBJ2-7,NA,NA,TRBV28,TGTGCCAGCAGTGACGCGGGACAGAGCTCCTACGAGCAGTACTTC,CASSDAGQSSYEQYF
TRBJ2-7,TRBD2,NA,TRBV2,TGTGCCAGCGGGAGACTAGCGGCCCTCGGCGAGCAGTACTTC,CASGRLAALGEQYF
TRBJ2-3,NA,NA,TRBV29-1,TGCAGCGGTAAGCAGGGCGCAGATACGCAGTATTTT,CSGKQGADTQYF
TRBJ1-3,NA,few,TRBV2,TGTGCCAGCAGTGATCAGGGTTTGGGAAACACCATATATTTT,CASSDQGLGNTIYF
TRBJ2-4,TRBD1,NA,TRBV19,TGTGCCAGTAGTAAGATCCCGGGACAGGCGTTACAAGCCAAAAACATTCAGTACTTC,CASSKIPGQALQAKNIQYF
TRBJ1-4,TRBD1,NA,TRBV18,TGTGCCAGCTCACCACTAAGGACAGGGGCGGGTGAAAAACTGTTTTTT,CASSPLRTGAGEKLFF
TRBJ2-7,NA,NA,TRBV19,TGTGCCAGTAGTGCGGTTTCCTACGAGCAGTACTTC,CASSAVSYEQYF
TRBJ2-3,TRBD1,NA,TRBV7-2,TGTGCCAGCAGCCGCTACCCGACAGGGACCCACACAGATACGCAGTATTTT,CASSRYPTGTHTDTQYF
TRBJ1-3,NA,NA,TRBV28,TGTGCCAGTGCGGGGACTTTCTCTGGAAACACCATATATTTT,CASAGTFSGNTIYF
TRBJ2-1,TRBD1,NA,TRBV28,TGTGCCAGCGCCTGGACAGGGGCACGCAATGAGCAGTTCTTC,CASAWTGARNEQFF
TRBJ1-5,NA,NA,TRBV6-1,TGTGCCAGCAGTGATGGTCTCGGGACTGGCAAGAGGCCCCAGCATTTT,CASSDGLGTGKRPQHF
TRBJ2-3,NA,NA,TRBV4-1,TGCGCCAGCAGCCAAGCGGCCCAACCACGGTATTTT,CASSQAAQPRYF
TRBJ2-7,TRBD2,few,TRBV6-5,TGTGCCAGCAGTTACGGGCTAGCGGAAATCTCCTACGAGCAGTACTTC,CASSYGLAEISYEQYF
TRBJ1-5,NA,NA,TRBV5-8,TGTGCCAGCAGTACGTCCGGGTTCCCGGGGCAGCCCCAGCATTTT,CASSTSGFPGQPQHF
TRBJ1-3,NA,NA,TRBV25-1,TGTGCCAGCAGTGATGGGGTTGGAAACACCATATATTTT,CASSDGVGNTIYF
TRBJ2-2,NA,once,TRBV4-3,TGCGCCAGCAGCCAACAGGTTGACACCGGGGAGCTGTTTTTT,CASSQQVDTGELFF
TRBJ2-5,NA,NA,TRBV4-1,TGCGCCAGCAGCCCCCTATCGGGCGGGGCCCCCCAAGAGACCCAGTACTTC,CASSPLSGGAPQETQYF
TRBJ2-1,TRBD2,NA,TRBV7-2,TGTGCCAGCAGCTTACTAGCGGCTCCAAATGAGCAGTTCTTC,CASSLLAAPNEQFF
TRBJ2-3,NA,NA,TRBV5-4,TGTGCCAGCAGCTGGGGCCGCGACCGTAGCACAGATACGCAGTATTTT,CASSWGRDRSTDTQYF
TRBJ1-1,TRBD1,NA,TRBV6-6,TGTGCCAGCAAGGGACAGAGGGATGATACTGAAGCTTTCTTT,CASKGQRDDTEAFF
TRBJ2-5,NA,NA,TRBV5-1,TGCGCCAGCAGCCCCAGGACTGGATACCAAGAGACCCAGTACTTC,CASSPRTGYQETQYF
TRBJ1-1,TRBD1,NA,TRBV6-1,TGTGCCAGCAGCTGGGACAGGGTGGGCACTGAAGCTTTCTTT,CASSWDRVGTEAFF
TRBJ2-3,TRBD2,NA,TRBV6-1,TGTGCCAGCAGTGGTCGCCTTAGCGGGAGGAGCACAGATACGCAGTATTTT,CASSGRLSGRSTDTQYF
TRBJ2-6,TRBD1,NA,TRBV5-1,TGCGCCAGCAGCTTACAGGGACAGGGGGCGTCTGGGGCCAACGTCCTGACTTTC,CASSLQGQGASGANVLTF
TRBJ2-3,TRBD2,NA,TRBV6-4,TGTGCCAGCAGTGGACTAGCGGGAGTCGGCACAGATACGCAGTATTTT,CASSGLAGVGTDTQYF
TRBJ1-2,NA,NA,TRBV28,TGTGCCAGCAGTTTAGGGGAGTATGGCTACACCTTC,CASSLGEYGYTF
TRBJ2-5,NA,NA,TRBV11-3,TGTGCCAGCAGCTTATCGGTCGGCGAGACCCAGTACTTC,CASSLSVGETQYF
TRBJ1-6,NA,NA,TRBV4-1,TGCGCCAGCAGCCAAGGGAGGGGTAATTCACCCCTCCACTTT,CASSQGRGNSPLHF
TRBJ1-2,NA,NA,TRBV7-6,TGTGCCAGCAGCCGCATCCCGGGTACCGATGCGGGCTACACCTTC,CASSRIPGTDAGYTF